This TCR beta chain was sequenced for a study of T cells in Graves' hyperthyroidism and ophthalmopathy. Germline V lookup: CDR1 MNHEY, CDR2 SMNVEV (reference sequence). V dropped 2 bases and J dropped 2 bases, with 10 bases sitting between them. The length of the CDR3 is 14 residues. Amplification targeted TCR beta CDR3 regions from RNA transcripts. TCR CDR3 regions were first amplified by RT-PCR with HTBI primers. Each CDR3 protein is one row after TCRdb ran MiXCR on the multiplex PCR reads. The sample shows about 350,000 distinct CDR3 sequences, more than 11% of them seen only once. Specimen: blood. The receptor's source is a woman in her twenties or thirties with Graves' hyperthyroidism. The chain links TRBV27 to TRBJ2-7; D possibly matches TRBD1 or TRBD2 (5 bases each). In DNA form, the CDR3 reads TGTGCCAGCAGTTTAAGGGGAGACCCCTACGAGCAGTACTTC. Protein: CASSLRGDPYEQYF.